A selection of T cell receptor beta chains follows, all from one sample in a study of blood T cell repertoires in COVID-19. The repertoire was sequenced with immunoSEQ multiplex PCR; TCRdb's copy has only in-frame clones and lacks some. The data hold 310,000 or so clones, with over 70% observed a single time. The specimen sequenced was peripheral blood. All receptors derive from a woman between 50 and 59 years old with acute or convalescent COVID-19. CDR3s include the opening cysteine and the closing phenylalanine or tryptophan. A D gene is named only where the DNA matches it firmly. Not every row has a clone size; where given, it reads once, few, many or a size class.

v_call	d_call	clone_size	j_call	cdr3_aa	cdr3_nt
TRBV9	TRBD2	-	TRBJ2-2	CASSPVVAGANTGELFF	TGTGCCAGCAGCCCGGTGGTAGCGGGAGCGAACACCGGGGAGCTGTTTTTT
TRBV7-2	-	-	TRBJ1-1	CASSFIGVDRFF	TGTGCCAGCAGCTTCATTGGGGTAGACAGGTTCTTT
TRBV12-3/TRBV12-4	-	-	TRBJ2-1	CASRMDTYNEQFF	TGTGCCAGCAGAATGGACACGTACAATGAGCAGTTCTTC
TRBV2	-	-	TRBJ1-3	CASSAGRVGSSGNTIYF	TGTGCCAGCAGTGCCGGCAGGGTCGGCTCCTCTGGAAACACCATATATTTT
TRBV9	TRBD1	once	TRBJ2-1	CASSVDEDRGRGEQFF	TGTGCCAGCAGCGTAGATGAGGACAGGGGGCGAGGTGAGCAGTTCTTC
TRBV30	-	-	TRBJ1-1	CAWSRGRDTEAFF	TGTGCCTGGAGTAGGGGAAGGGACACTGAAGCTTTCTTT
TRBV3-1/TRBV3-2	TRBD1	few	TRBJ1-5	CASSLGQPGPQHF	TGTGCCAGCAGCCTGGGACAGCCCGGGCCCCAGCATTTT
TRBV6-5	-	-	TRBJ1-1	CASSPQGLTEAFF	TGTGCCAGCAGCCCCCAGGGGCTCACTGAAGCTTTCTTT
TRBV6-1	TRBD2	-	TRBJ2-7	CASSEDVSGGGNSYEQYF	TGTGCCAGCAGTGAAGACGTTAGCGGGGGGGGGAACTCCTACGAGCAGTACTTC
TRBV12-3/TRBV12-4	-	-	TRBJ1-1	CASSFGLITEAFF	TGTGCCAGCAGCTTCGGACTGATCACTGAAGCTTTCTTT
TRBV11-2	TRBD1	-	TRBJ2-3	CASSLAGGSDTQYF	TGTGCCAGCAGCTTGGCAGGGGGCTCCGATACGCAGTATTTT
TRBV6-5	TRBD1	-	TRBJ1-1	CASSRGTENTEAFF	TGTGCCAGCAGTCGCGGGACAGAGAACACTGAAGCTTTCTTT
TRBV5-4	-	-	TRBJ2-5	CASNPADGSQETQYF	TGTGCCAGCAACCCGGCCGACGGGAGCCAAGAGACCCAGTACTTC
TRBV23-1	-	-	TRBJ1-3	CASSQMYSGNTIYF	TGCGCCAGCAGTCAAATGTACTCTGGAAACACCATATATTTT
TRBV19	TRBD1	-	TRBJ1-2	CASSMGRGRDYGYTF	TGTGCCAGTAGTATGGGCAGGGGGCGCGACTATGGCTACACCTTC
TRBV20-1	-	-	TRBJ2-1	CSASGGLNDNEQFF	TGCAGTGCTAGTGGGGGACTTAATGACAATGAGCAGTTCTTC
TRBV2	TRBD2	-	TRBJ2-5	CASSRTSGANQETQYF	TGTGCCAGCAGTAGGACTAGCGGGGCCAACCAAGAGACCCAGTACTTC
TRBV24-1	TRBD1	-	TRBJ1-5	CATSAGTGGPLMDQPQHF	TGTGCCACCAGTGCCGGGACAGGGGGTCCTCTCATGGATCAGCCCCAGCATTTT
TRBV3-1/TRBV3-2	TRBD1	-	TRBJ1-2	CASSPTGDGYTF	TGTGCCAGCAGCCCCACAGGGGATGGCTACACCTTC
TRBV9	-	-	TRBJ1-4	CASSVGEMDEKLFF	TGTGCCAGCAGCGTAGGGGAGATGGATGAAAAACTGTTTTTT
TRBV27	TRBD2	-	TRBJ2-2	CASRGIGTSGTGELFF	TGTGCCAGCAGGGGGATCGGGACTAGCGGCACCGGGGAGCTGTTTTTT
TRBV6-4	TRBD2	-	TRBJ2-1	CASSGTGPTSGSADEQFF	TGTGCCAGCAGCGGGACAGGGCCAACTAGCGGGAGCGCGGATGAGCAGTTCTTC
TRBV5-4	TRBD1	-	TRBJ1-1	CASSLATGGLNTEAFF	TGTGCCAGCAGCTTGGCCACAGGGGGATTGAACACTGAAGCTTTCTTT
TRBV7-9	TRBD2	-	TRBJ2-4	CASSKLAGGPVVKNIQYF	TGTGCCAGCAGCAAACTAGCGGGGGGGCCAGTGGTCAAAAACATTCAGTACTTC
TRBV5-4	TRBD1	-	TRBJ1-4	CASSDWTGEKLFF	TGTGCCAGCAGCGACTGGACAGGCGAAAAACTGTTTTTT
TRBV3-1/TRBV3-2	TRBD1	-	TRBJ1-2	CASRNTGVSYGYTF	TGTGCCAGCAGAAACACAGGGGTCAGCTATGGCTACACCTTC
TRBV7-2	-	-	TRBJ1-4	CASSSGGDSHEKLFF	TGTGCCAGCAGCTCAGGCGGAGACAGTCATGAAAAACTGTTTTTT
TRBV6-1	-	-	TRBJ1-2	CASSEGEGYNYGYTF	TGTGCCAGCAGTGAAGGGGAGGGATATAACTATGGCTACACCTTC
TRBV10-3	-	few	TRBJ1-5	CAISSPNQPQHF	TGTGCCATCAGTAGCCCCAATCAGCCCCAGCATTTT
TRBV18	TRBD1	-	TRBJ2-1	CASSPTTHGTGNDEQFF	TGTGCCAGCTCACCTACCACACATGGGACAGGAAACGATGAGCAGTTCTTC
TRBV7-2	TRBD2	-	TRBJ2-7	CASSTSLAVHSYEQYF	TGTGCCAGCAGCACCTCACTAGCGGTCCACTCCTACGAGCAGTACTTC
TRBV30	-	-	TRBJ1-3	CAWSKGTLGRGNTIYF	TGTGCCTGGAGTAAAGGCACACTTGGTCGGGGTAACACCATATATTTT
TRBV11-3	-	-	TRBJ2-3	CASSLYRGSSTDTQYF	TGTGCCAGCAGCTTATACCGCGGTTCTAGCACAGATACGCAGTATTTT
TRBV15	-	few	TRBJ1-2	CATTEDRVNYGYTF	TGTGCCACCACCGAGGACAGAGTTAACTATGGCTACACCTTC
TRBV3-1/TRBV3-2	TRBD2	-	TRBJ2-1	CASSQRLAGGPGNEQFF	TGTGCCAGCAGCCAACGGCTAGCGGGAGGGCCGGGAAATGAGCAGTTCTTC
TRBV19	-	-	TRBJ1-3	CASSIATGPGNTIYF	TGTGCCAGTAGTATAGCAACAGGGCCCGGAAACACCATATATTTT
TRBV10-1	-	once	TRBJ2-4	CASSESSKGDLAKNIQYF	TGCGCCAGCAGTGAGAGTAGTAAAGGGGACTTAGCCAAAAACATTCAGTACTTC
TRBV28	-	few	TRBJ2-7	CASSSRPSPAREQYF	TGTGCCAGCAGTTCCCGTCCCAGCCCAGCTAGGGAGCAGTACTTC
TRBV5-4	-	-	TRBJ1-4	CASSLAQGEKLFF	TGTGCCAGCAGCTTAGCTCAGGGTGAAAAACTGTTTTTT
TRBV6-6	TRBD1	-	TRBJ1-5	CASTILQGNQPQHF	TGTGCCAGCACTATATTACAGGGGAATCAGCCCCAGCATTTT
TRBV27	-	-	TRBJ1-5	CASSLADSNQPQHF	TGTGCCAGCAGTTTAGCGGATAGCAATCAGCCCCAGCATTTT
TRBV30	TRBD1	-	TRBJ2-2	CAWSVPRTGLNTGELFF	TGTGCCTGGAGTGTTCCGAGGACAGGCCTGAACACCGGGGAGCTGTTTTTT
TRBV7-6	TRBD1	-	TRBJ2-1	CASSGRQGFSYNEQFF	TGTGCCAGCAGCGGCAGACAGGGGTTTTCCTACAATGAGCAGTTCTTC
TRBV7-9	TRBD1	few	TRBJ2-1	CASSLAGTDNEQFF	TGTGCCAGCAGCTTAGCGGGGACAGACAATGAGCAGTTCTTC
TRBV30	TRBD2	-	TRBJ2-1	CAWKTLGRGYNEQFF	TGTGCCTGGAAAACCCTAGGGCGGGGGTACAATGAGCAGTTCTTC
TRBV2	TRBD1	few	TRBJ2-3	CASSEKRTGQILDTQYF	TGTGCCAGCAGTGAAAAGAGGACAGGGCAAATTTTAGATACGCAGTATTTT
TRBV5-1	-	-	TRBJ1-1	CASSLVAGSQNTEAFF	TGCGCCAGCAGCTTGGTGGCAGGAAGTCAGAACACTGAAGCTTTCTTT
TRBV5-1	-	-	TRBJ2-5	CASRVQGYQETQYF	TGCGCCAGCAGGGTCCAGGGGTACCAAGAGACCCAGTACTTC
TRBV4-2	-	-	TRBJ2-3	CASSQAGVSTDTQYF	TGTGCCAGCAGCCAAGCGGGAGTGAGCACAGATACGCAGTATTTT
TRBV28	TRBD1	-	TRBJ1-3	CATRTTQGSGNTIYF	TGTGCCACGCGAACCACACAGGGGTCGGGAAACACCATATATTTT
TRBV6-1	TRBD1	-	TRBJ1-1	CASSDPQGENTEAFF	TGTGCCAGCAGTGACCCACAGGGGGAGAACACTGAAGCTTTCTTT
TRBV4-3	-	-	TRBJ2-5	CASSQDFRQGQETQYF	TGCGCCAGCAGCCAAGATTTTAGGCAGGGCCAAGAGACCCAGTACTTC
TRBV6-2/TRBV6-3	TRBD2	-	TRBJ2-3	CASSYSPTSDVADTQYF	TGTGCCAGCAGTTACTCTCCGACTAGCGACGTGGCAGATACGCAGTATTTT
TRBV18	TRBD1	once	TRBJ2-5	CASSPPSRGETQYF	TGTGCCAGCTCACCACCGAGCAGGGGGGAGACCCAGTACTTC